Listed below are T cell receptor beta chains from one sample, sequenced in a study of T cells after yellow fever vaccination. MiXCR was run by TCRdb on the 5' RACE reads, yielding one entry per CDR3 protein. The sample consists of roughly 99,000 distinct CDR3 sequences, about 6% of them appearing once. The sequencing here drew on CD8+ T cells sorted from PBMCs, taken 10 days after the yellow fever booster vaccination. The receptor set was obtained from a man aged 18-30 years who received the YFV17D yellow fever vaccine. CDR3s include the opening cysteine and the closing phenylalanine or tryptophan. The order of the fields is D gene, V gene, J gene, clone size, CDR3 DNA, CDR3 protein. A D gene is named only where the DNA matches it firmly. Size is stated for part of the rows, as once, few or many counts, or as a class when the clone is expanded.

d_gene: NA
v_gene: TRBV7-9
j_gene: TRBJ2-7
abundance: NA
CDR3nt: TGTGCCAGCAGCTTGGTGGGGAATTACGAGCAGTACTTC
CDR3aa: CASSLVGNYEQYF

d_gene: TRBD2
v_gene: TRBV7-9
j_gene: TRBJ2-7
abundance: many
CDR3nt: TGTGCCAGCAGCTGGCTAGCGGTTAGAGACTACGAGCAGTACTTC
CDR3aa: CASSWLAVRDYEQYF

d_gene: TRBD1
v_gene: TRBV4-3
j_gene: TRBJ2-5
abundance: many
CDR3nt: TGCGCCAGCAGCCAAGGCCTAGGACAGGGCGAGACCCAGTACTTC
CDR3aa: CASSQGLGQGETQYF

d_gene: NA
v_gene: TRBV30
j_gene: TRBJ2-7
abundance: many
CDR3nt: TGTGCCTGGAGTGACCGGACAACGAAATCCTACGAGCAGTACTTC
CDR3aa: CAWSDRTTKSYEQYF

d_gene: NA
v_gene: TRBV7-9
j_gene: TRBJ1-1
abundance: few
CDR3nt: TGTGCCAGCAGCTTAGCCCCCGGGCACACTGAAGCTTTCTTT
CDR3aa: CASSLAPGHTEAFF

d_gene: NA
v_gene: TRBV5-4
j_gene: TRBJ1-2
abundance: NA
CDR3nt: TGTGCCAGCAGACCCAGAGACTTGGTTGGCTACACCTTC
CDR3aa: CASRPRDLVGYTF

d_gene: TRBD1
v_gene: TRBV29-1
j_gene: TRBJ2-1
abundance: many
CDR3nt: TGCAGCGTTGAACCTCGACAGGGGAGAGGGGCCGAGGGGCAGTTCTTC
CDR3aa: CSVEPRQGRGAEGQFF

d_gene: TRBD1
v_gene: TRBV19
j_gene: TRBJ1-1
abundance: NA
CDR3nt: TGTGCCAGTAGTATACTCAGGACAGGGGGCAACACTGAAGCTTTCTTT
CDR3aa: CASSILRTGGNTEAFF

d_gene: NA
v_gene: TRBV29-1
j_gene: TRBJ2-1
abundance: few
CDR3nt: TGCAGCGTTGGGGCGCTTAGGGCTCGCGAGCAGTTCTTC
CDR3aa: CSVGALRAREQFF

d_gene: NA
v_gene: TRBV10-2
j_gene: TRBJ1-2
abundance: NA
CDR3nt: TGCGCCAGCAGTGAGTCGGATGGTGATGGCTACACCTTC
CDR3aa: CASSESDGDGYTF

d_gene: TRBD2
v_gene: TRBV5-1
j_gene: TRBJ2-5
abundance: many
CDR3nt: TGCGCCAGCAGCCTTCTCCCGGGAAGACTAGCGGATGAGACCCAGTACTTC
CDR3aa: CASSLLPGRLADETQYF

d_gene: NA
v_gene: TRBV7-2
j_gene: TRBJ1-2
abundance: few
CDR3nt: TGTGCCAGCAGCTTACGGGGCCTAACCTATGGCTACACCTTC
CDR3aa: CASSLRGLTYGYTF

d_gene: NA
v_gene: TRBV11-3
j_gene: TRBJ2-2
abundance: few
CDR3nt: TGTGCCAGCAGCTCGACAGCCTCGAACACCGGGGAGCTGTTTTTT
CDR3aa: CASSSTASNTGELFF

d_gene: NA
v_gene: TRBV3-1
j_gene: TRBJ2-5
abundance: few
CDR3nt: TGTGCCAGCAGCCAAGATCTGGTCATTAATCCGCCCGGGAGAGAGACCCAGTACTTC
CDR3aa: CASSQDLVINPPGRETQYF

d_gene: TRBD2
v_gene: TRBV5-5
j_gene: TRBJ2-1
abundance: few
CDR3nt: TGTGCCAGCAGCTTGTCAGGCGGGGGGTCCTACAATGAGCAGTTCTTC
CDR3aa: CASSLSGGGSYNEQFF

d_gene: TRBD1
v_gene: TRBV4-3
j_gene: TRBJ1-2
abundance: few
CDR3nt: TGCGCCAGCAGCCAAGGCCCGGGACAGAGACCTAACTATGGCTACACCTTC
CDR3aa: CASSQGPGQRPNYGYTF

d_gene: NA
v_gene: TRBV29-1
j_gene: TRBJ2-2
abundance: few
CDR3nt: TGCAGCGGGACACGGCGTGACACCGGGGAGCTGTTTTTT
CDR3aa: CSGTRRDTGELFF

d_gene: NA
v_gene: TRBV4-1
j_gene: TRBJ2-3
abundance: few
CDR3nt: TGCGCCAGCAGCCCTGGGCCCTGGCCCACAGATACGCAGTATTTT
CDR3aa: CASSPGPWPTDTQYF

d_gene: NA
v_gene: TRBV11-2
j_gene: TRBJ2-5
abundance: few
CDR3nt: TGTGCCAGCAGCTTAATCGGCGGCCAAGAGACCCAGTACTTC
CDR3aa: CASSLIGGQETQYF

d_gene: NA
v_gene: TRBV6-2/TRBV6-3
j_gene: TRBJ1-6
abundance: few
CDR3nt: TGTGCCAGCCGCCGACAGAACCTCTATAATTCACCCCTCCACTTT
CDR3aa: CASRRQNLYNSPLHF

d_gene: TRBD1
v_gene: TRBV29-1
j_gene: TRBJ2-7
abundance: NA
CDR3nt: TGCAGCGTTGAGTATCCGGGACAGGGCTACGAGCAGTACTTC
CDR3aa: CSVEYPGQGYEQYF

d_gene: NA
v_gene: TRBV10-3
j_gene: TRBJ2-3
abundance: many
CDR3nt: TGTGCCATCAGCGAGACAGGCGACCACACAGATACGCAGTATTTT
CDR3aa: CAISETGDHTDTQYF

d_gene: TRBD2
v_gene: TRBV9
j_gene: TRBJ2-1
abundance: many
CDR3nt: TGTGCCAGCAGCGTAGTAGCGGGGGGATACAATGAGCAGTTCTTC
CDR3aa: CASSVVAGGYNEQFF

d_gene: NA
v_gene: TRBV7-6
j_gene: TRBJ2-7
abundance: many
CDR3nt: TGTGCCAGCAGCTCTATGCCAGGTCCCACCTACGAGCAGTACTTC
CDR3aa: CASSSMPGPTYEQYF

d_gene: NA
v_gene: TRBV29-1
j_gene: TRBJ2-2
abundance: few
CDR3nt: TGCAGCGTTGGGTTTGGGGGACGGGAGCTGTTTTTT
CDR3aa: CSVGFGGRELFF

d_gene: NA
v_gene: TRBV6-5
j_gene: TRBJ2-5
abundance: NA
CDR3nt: TGTGCCAGCAGTTCAGGAGGGGGTCTCCAAGAGACCCAGTACTTC
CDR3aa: CASSSGGGLQETQYF

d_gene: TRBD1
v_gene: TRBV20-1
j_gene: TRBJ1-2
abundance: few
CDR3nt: TGCAGTGCAAACCTAGGGGGCTTGAGAGGCTACACCTTC
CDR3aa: CSANLGGLRGYTF

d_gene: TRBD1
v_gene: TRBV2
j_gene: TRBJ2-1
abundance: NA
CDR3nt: TGTGCCAGCAGGCAACCGGGACAGGGGAGGAATGAGCAGTTCTTC
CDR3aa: CASRQPGQGRNEQFF

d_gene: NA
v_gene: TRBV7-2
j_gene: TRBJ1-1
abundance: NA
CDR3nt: TGTGCCAGCAGCTTAAGGCCGGGTACTTACACTGAAGCTTTCTTT
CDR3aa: CASSLRPGTYTEAFF

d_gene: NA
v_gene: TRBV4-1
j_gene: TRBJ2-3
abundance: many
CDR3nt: TGCGCCAGCAGCCAAGAAAGTGTGGGGCCAAAGTCAACAGATACGCAGTATTTT
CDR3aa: CASSQESVGPKSTDTQYF

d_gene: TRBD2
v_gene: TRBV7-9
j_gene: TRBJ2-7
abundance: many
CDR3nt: TGTGCCAGCAGCTTGATTAGACTAGCGGGTAACGAGCAGTACTTC
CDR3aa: CASSLIRLAGNEQYF

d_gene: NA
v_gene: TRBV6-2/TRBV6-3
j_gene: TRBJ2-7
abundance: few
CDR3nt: TGTGCCAGCAGTTACGGCGGTAAGCAGTACTTC
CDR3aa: CASSYGGKQYF

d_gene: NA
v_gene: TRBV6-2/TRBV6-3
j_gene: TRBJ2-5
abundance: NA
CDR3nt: TGTGCCAGCAGTTACCCTTCGGTCGTAGGAGAGACCCAGTACTTC
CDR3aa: CASSYPSVVGETQYF

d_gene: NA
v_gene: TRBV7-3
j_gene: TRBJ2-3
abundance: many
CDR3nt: TGTGCCAGCAGCTTAGTGGGGGTCACAGATACGCAGTATTTT
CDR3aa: CASSLVGVTDTQYF

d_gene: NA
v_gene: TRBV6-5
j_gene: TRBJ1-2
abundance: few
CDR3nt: TGTGCCAGCTGGGGAGAGCTCAAGCTCGATAACTATGGCTACACCTTC
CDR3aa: CASWGELKLDNYGYTF

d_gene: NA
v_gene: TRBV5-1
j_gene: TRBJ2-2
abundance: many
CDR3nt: TGCGCCAGCAGCTTTCCCCAGGGGAAATTCACCGGGGAGCTGTTTTTT
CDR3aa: CASSFPQGKFTGELFF

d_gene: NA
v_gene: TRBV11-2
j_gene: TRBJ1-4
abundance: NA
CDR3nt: TGTGCCAGCAGCCCAGGACCCACGGGTAATGAAAAACTGTTTTTT
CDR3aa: CASSPGPTGNEKLFF

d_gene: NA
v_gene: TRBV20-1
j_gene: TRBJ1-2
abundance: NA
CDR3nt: TGCAGTGCTCCGACAGAGAACTATGGCTACACCTTC
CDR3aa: CSAPTENYGYTF

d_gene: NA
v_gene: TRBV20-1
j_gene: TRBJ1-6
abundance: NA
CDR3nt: TGCAGTGCTAGAGTAGGGGGGGCGGACAATTCACCCCTCCACTTT
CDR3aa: CSARVGGADNSPLHF

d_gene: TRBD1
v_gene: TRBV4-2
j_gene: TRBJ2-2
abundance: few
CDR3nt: TGTGCCAGCAGCCAAAGGACAGGGAACACCGGGGAGCTGTTTTTT
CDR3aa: CASSQRTGNTGELFF

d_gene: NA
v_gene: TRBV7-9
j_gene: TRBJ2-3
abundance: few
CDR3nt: TGTGCCAGCAGCCCCGGGCCGTACGCAGATACGCAGTATTTT
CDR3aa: CASSPGPYADTQYF

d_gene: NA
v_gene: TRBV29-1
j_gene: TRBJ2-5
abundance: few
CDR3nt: TGCAGCGCCGACAGGAGCCAAGAGACCCAGTACTTC
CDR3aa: CSADRSQETQYF

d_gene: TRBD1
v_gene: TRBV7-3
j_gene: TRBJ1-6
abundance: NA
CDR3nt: TGTGCCAGCAGCCCCCAGGGACAGGGGAGCAATTCACCCCTCCACTTT
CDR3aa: CASSPQGQGSNSPLHF

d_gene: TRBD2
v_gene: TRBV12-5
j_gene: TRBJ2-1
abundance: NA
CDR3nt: TGTGCTAGTGGTTTCAGAGCGGGGTCGGCGAATGAGCAGTTCTTC
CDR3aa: CASGFRAGSANEQFF

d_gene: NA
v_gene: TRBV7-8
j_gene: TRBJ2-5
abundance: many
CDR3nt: TGTGCCAGCAGCTATCCAGCGGGAAGAGGGGGAGAGACCCAGTACTTC
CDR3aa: CASSYPAGRGGETQYF

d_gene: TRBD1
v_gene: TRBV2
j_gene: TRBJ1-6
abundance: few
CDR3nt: TGTGCCACTAAACCGGGACAGTTTAATTCACCCCTCCACTTT
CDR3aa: CATKPGQFNSPLHF

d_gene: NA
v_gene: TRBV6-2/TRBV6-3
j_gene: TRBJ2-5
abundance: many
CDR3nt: TGTGCCAGCAGGCCCGACAGATCCCAAGAGACCCAGTACTTC
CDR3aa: CASRPDRSQETQYF

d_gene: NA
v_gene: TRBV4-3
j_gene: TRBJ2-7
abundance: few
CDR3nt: TGCGCCAGCAGCCAAATGGACAGCTCCTACGAGCAGTACTTC
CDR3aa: CASSQMDSSYEQYF

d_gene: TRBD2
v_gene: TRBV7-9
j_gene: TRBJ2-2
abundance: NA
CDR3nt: TGTGCCAGCAGGCTAACTAGCGGGGTGAACACCGGGGAGCTGTTTTTT
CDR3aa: CASRLTSGVNTGELFF

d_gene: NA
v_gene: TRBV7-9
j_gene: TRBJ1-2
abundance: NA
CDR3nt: TGTGCCAGCAGCTTCGTGGCAGAGGGGGGCTATGGCTACACCTTC
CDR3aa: CASSFVAEGGYGYTF

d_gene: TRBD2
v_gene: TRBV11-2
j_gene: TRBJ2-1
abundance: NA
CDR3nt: TGTGCCAGCAGCCCTGCGGGGGGAGGCTACAATGAGCAGTTCTTC
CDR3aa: CASSPAGGGYNEQFF

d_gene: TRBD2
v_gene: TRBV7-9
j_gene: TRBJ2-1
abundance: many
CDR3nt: TGTGCCAGCAGCTTCGTTACTAGCGGGACAAATGAGCAGTTCTTC
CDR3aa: CASSFVTSGTNEQFF

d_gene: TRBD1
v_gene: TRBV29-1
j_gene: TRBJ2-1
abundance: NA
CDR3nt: TGCAGCGTCTCGAGACAGGGGCTTTATGAGCAGTTCTTC
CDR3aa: CSVSRQGLYEQFF

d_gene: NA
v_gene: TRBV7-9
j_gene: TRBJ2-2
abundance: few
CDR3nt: TGTGCCAGCAGCCGGGACACCAACACCGGGGAGCTGTTTTTT
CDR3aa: CASSRDTNTGELFF

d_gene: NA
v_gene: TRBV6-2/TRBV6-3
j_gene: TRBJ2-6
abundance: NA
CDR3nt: TGTGCCAGCAGCCACGAGGTCTCTGGGGCCAACGTCCTGACTTTC
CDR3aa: CASSHEVSGANVLTF

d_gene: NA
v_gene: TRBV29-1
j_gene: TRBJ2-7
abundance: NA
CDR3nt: TGCAGCGTTGAAGTAACCTACGAGCAGTACTTC
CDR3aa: CSVEVTYEQYF